Below, 4 T cell receptor beta chains from the same sample are listed, as sequenced in a study of blood T cells in healthy people across ages. A second roughly 6 to 12 cycle PCR used barcoded and J-beta primers. TCRdb used MiXCR to reprocess the 5' RACE reads, holding one entry per CDR3 protein. Of more than 650,000 distinct CDR3 sequences listed, 22% were seen once; the top ten hold 22%. Sample: blood. The receptors derive from a man aged 70 or older in good health.

This clonotype was counted only a few times. An end of the junction does not agree with germline; a read error may underlie this. V gene TRBV29-1 combines with J gene TRBJ2-5; D may be TRBD1 or TRBD2 (6 bases each). In germline, CDR1 is SQVTM, CDR2 ANQGSEA. There are 14 residues in the CDR3. CDR3 in DNA: TGCAGCGTTGTAGGGGGGAAGAACCAAGAGACCCGGTACTTC. Its protein product is CSVVGGKNQETRYF.

This clonotype came up a few times. The rearrangement uses TRBV5-1 and TRBJ2-1; D is undetermined. The CDR3 loop spans 14 amino acids. V lost 0 bases to trimming and J lost 4 bases, with 8 bases between them. The germline V gene encodes CDR1 SGHRS and CDR2 YFSETQ. The CDR3 sequence: CASSLGTQYNEQFF. CDR3 nucleotide sequence: TGCGCCAGCAGCTTGGGTACACAATACAATGAGCAGTTCTTC.

The genes are TRBV29-1 and TRBJ1-4; D gene ambiguous. Trimming shortened V by 6 bases and J by 4 bases, and 3 bases separated the two germline ends. This CDR3 comprises 10 residues. Germline loops: CDR1 SQVTM, CDR2 ANQGSEA. This CDR3 is CSVINEKLFF. Here the CDR3 DNA reads TGCAGCGTGATTAATGAAAAACTGTTTTTT.

The chain links TRBV7-3 to TRBJ2-4; 8 positions agree with TRBD1. The CDR3 consists of 16 residues. After removal of 3 bases from V and 1 base from J, the junction contained 5 bases not matched to a gene. CDR1 and CDR2 (germline): SGHTA, FQGTGA. DNA for the CDR3: TGTGCCAGCAGCTTTTCAGGGGGCGCGGCCAAAAACATTCAGTACTTC. Translated: CASSFSGGAAKNIQYF.